Listed below are T cell receptor beta chains from one sample, sequenced in a study of T-cell reconstitution after alpha-beta-depleted transplantation in children. TCRdb itself ran the PCR reads through MiXCR, one entry per CDR3 protein. The table shows 350,000 to 450,000 distinct CDR3 sequences, with about 14% occurring only once. The source was PBMCs, collected from the stem cell graft. These receptors all come from a human donor who donated a stem cell graft to a child with Fanconi anemia. CDR3s include the opening cysteine and the closing phenylalanine or tryptophan. D genes are given only for firm matches. Clone size appears in some rows only: once, few, many, or a class for an expanded clone.

D	V	J	size	CDR3	DNA
NA	TRBV5-1	TRBJ2-7	NA	CASSFQDGKDEQYF	TGCGCCAGCAGCTTCCAGGACGGTAAGGACGAGCAGTACTTC
NA	TRBV4-3	TRBJ2-3	NA	CASSQARSDTQYF	TGCGCCAGCAGCCAAGCCCGTTCAGATACGCAGTATTTT
NA	TRBV29-1	TRBJ2-2	NA	CSASFGLRAGELFF	TGCAGCGCTTCTTTCGGGCTAAGGGCCGGGGAGCTGTTTTTT
NA	TRBV9	TRBJ1-5	NA	CASSPGGRGNQPQHF	TGTGCCAGCAGCCCCGGGGGACGGGGCAATCAGCCCCAGCATTTT
TRBD1	TRBV28	TRBJ2-2	NA	CASSFSTGTGYTGELFF	TGTGCCAGCAGTTTTAGTACCGGGACAGGGTACACCGGGGAGCTGTTTTTT
NA	TRBV5-1	TRBJ2-7	many	CASSLEGVRGSYEQYF	TGCGCCAGCAGCTTGGAGGGAGTTCGGGGTTCCTACGAGCAGTACTTC
TRBD1	TRBV6-2/TRBV6-3	TRBJ1-1	NA	CASSSGQVPEAFF	TGTGCCAGCAGTTCGGGACAGGTACCTGAAGCTTTCTTT
TRBD1	TRBV5-1	TRBJ1-6	many	CASSPRTGDSPLHF	TGCGCCAGCAGCCCCCGGACAGGAGATTCACCCCTCCACTTT
NA	TRBV30	TRBJ1-1	once	CAWSPRSHGAFF	TGTGCCTGGAGTCCTCGTTCCCATGGAGCTTTCTTT
NA	TRBV12-3/TRBV12-4	TRBJ1-5	NA	CASSIQGTSNQPQHF	TGTGCCAGCAGCATTCAGGGGACAAGCAATCAGCCCCAGCATTTT
NA	TRBV20-1	TRBJ2-3	NA	CSARSPSSTDTQYF	TGCAGTGCTAGATCCCCCTCTAGCACAGATACGCAGTATTTT
NA	TRBV6-2/TRBV6-3	TRBJ2-3	NA	CASRDLENGADTQYF	TGTGCCAGCAGGGACCTAGAGAACGGTGCGGATACGCAGTATTTT
TRBD1	TRBV6-5	TRBJ2-5	few	CASSLPGTDLKTQYF	TGTGCCAGCAGTCTACCCGGGACAGATCTGAAGACCCAGTACTTC
NA	TRBV5-1	TRBJ2-2	NA	CAMGLGRIDGELFF	TGCGCCATGGGCTTGGGCAGGATTGACGGGGAGCTGTTTTTT
TRBD2	TRBV19	TRBJ2-1	NA	CASYLGGYSSYNEQFF	TGTGCCAGTTATCTCGGGGGGTACAGCTCCTACAATGAGCAGTTCTTC
NA	TRBV7-9	TRBJ2-1	many	CASSLAPPGDNEQFF	TGTGCCAGCAGCTTAGCTCCGCCGGGGGACAATGAGCAGTTCTTC
NA	TRBV5-5	TRBJ2-1	many	CASSSRDYNEQFF	TGTGCCAGCAGCTCCCGGGACTACAATGAGCAGTTCTTC
NA	TRBV5-4	TRBJ2-1	few	CASSLRVGGGNEQFF	TGTGCCAGCAGCTTGCGGGTGGGGGGCGGCAATGAGCAGTTCTTC
TRBD2	TRBV15	TRBJ2-1	NA	CATGGLAGNEQFF	TGTGCCACCGGAGGACTAGCGGGAAATGAGCAGTTCTTC
NA	TRBV20-1	TRBJ2-3	NA	CSARDDYKADTQYF	TGCAGTGCTAGAGATGATTATAAGGCAGATACGCAGTATTTT
NA	TRBV20-1	TRBJ2-1	few	CSARDPTGPGGEQFF	TGCAGTGCTAGAGATCCTACAGGGCCCGGGGGTGAGCAGTTCTTC
NA	TRBV7-6	TRBJ1-2	NA	CASSLSEGAGYTF	TGTGCCAGCAGCTTATCGGAGGGAGCTGGCTACACCTTC
TRBD1	TRBV12-3/TRBV12-4	TRBJ1-2	many	CASSSQGTYGYTF	TGTGCCAGCAGTTCACAGGGGACCTATGGCTACACCTTC
NA	TRBV4-2	TRBJ2-2	NA	CASSQEQINTGELFF	TGTGCCAGCAGCCAAGAACAGATCAACACCGGGGAGCTGTTTTTT
TRBD1	TRBV7-9	TRBJ2-3	many	CASSLATGVGRTDTQYF	TGTGCCAGCAGCTTAGCAACAGGGGTTGGGCGCACAGATACGCAGTATTTT
NA	TRBV5-1	TRBJ2-3	NA	CASSLAGWRGPSTDTQYF	TGCGCCAGCAGCTTGGCCGGGTGGCGCGGCCCTAGCACAGATACGCAGTATTTT
NA	TRBV13	TRBJ1-2	NA	CASTLLSEGYTF	TGTGCCAGCACCCTCTTATCGGAAGGCTACACCTTC
NA	TRBV7-9	TRBJ2-1	many	CASSLSPVNEQFF	TGTGCCAGCAGCTTAAGCCCTGTCAATGAGCAGTTCTTC
NA	TRBV27	TRBJ2-1	NA	CASSLPPAQFF	TGTGCCAGCAGTTTACCCCCTGCGCAGTTCTTC
NA	TRBV28	TRBJ2-1	many	CASSRVALGYNEQFF	TGTGCCAGCAGTAGAGTAGCTCTTGGCTACAATGAGCAGTTCTTC
NA	TRBV5-1	TRBJ2-3	few	CASAPAVRTDTQYF	TGCGCCAGCGCCCCCGCGGTGCGCACAGATACGCAGTATTTT
TRBD1	TRBV6-2/TRBV6-3	TRBJ2-7	many	CASSSMDRDTYEQYF	TGTGCCAGCAGTTCCATGGACAGGGACACCTACGAGCAGTACTTC
NA	TRBV12-3/TRBV12-4	TRBJ2-7	NA	CASSFDTLYEQYF	TGTGCCAGCAGTTTTGACACCCTCTACGAGCAGTACTTC
NA	TRBV30	TRBJ2-6	many	CAWSVWEVSGANVLTF	TGTGCCTGGAGTGTATGGGAAGTCTCTGGGGCCAACGTCCTGACTTTC
NA	TRBV12-3/TRBV12-4	TRBJ1-3	many	CASSPGGHGNTIYF	TGTGCCAGCAGCCCTGGGGGGCATGGAAACACCATATATTTT
NA	TRBV9	TRBJ2-3	many	CASSQGQRPDTQYF	TGTGCCAGCAGTCAAGGACAGCGTCCAGATACGCAGTATTTT
NA	TRBV27	TRBJ2-7	few	CASSLSRGSYEQYF	TGTGCCAGCAGCCTTTCGAGAGGATCCTACGAGCAGTACTTC
NA	TRBV12-5	TRBJ2-2	NA	CASGLSTGELFF	TGTGCTAGTGGTTTAAGTACCGGGGAGCTGTTTTTT
NA	TRBV29-1	TRBJ2-5	NA	CSVEDKGGQETQYF	TGCAGCGTTGAAGATAAGGGGGGTCAAGAGACCCAGTACTTC
NA	TRBV7-2	TRBJ1-4	few	CASSISLGDEKLFF	TGTGCCAGCAGCATCAGTCTCGGAGATGAAAAACTGTTTTTT